This T cell receptor (beta chain) was identified during a study of blood T cell repertoires in COVID-19. The V gene end was trimmed by 4 bases and the J gene end by 6 bases; junction bases not matched to a gene: 5. CDR1 is SGDLS and CDR2 is YYNGEE in the germline V gene. The CDR3 length is 13 residues. Profiled with immunoSEQ multiplex PCR; TCRdb holds only in-frame clones, not every one. The data hold about 140,000 clones, with about four fifths observed a single time. The sequence was collected from a woman aged 18-29 years who had been exposed to COVID-19. Specimen: PBMCs or T cells enriched from blood (not recorded which). This chain connects TRBV9 to TRBJ2-7; 9 nucleotides align to TRBD2. CDR3 nucleotide sequence: TGTGCCAGCAGCATTGGGACTAGCTCCGAGCAGTACTTC. It yields the protein CASSIGTSSEQYF.